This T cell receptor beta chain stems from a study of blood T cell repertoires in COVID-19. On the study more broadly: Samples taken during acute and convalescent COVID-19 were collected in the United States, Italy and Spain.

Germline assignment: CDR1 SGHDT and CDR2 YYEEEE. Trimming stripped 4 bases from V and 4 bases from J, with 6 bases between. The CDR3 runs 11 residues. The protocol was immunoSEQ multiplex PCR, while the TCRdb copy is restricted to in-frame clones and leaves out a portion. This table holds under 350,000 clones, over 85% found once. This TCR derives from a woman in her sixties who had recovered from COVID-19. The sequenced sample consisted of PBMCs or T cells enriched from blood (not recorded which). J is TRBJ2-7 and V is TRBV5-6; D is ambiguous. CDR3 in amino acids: CASSAYYEQYF. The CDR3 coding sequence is TGTGCCAGCAGCGCCTATTACGAGCAGTACTTC.